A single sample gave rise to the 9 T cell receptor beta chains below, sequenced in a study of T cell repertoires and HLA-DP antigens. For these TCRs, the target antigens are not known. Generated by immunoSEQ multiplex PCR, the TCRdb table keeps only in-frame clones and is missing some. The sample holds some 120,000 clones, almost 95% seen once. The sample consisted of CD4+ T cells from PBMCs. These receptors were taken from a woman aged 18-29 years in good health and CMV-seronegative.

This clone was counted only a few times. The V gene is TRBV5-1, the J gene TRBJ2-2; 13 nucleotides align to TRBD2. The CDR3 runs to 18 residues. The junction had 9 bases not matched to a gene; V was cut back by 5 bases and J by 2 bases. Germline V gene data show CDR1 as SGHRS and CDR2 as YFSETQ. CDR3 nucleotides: TGCGCCAGCAGGTCGCGACTAGCGGGGGGACCTAACACCGGGGAGCTGTTTTTT. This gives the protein CASRSRLAGGPNTGELFF. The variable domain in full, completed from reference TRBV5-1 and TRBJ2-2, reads KAGVTQTPRYLIKTRGQQVTLSCSPISGHRSVSWYQQTPGQGLQFLFEYFSETQRNKGNFPGRFSGRQFSNSRSEMNVSTLELGDSALYLCASRSRLAGGPNTGELFFGEGSRLTVL.

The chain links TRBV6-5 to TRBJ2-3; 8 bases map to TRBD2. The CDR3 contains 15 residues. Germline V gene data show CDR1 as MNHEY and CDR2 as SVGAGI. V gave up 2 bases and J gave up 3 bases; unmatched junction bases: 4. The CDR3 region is CASSYEASGTDTQYF. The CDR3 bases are TGTGCCAGCAGTTACGAGGCTAGCGGGACAGATACGCAGTATTTT.

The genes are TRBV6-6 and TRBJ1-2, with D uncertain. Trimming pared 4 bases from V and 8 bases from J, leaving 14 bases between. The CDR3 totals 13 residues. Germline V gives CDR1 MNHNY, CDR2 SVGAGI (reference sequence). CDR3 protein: CASSFSPDNGYTF. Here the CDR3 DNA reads TGTGCCAGCAGTTTCAGCCCCGACAACGGCTACACCTTC.

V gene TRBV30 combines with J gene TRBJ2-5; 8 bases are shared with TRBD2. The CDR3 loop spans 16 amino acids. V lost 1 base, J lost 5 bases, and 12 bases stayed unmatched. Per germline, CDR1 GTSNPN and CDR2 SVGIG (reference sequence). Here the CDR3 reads CAWSELGARGVETQYF. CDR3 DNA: TGTGCCTGGAGTGAACTCGGGGCGCGGGGGGTGGAGACCCAGTACTTC.

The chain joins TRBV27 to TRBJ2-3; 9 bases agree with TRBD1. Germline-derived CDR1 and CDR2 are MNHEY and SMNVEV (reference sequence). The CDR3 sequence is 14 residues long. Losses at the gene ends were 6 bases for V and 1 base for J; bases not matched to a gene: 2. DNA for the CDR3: TGTGCCAGCAGGCGACAGGGGGGCACAGATACGCAGTATTTT. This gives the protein CASRRQGGTDTQYF.

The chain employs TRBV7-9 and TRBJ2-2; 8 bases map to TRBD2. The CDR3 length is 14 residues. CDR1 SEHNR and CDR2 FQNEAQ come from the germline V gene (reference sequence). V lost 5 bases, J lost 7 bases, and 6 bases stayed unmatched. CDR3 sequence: CASSPSGHDGELFF. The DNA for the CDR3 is TGTGCCAGCAGCCCTAGCGGGCATGACGGGGAGCTGTTTTTT. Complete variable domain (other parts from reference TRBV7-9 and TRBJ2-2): DTGVSQNPRHKITKRGQNVTFRCDPISEHNRLYWYRQTLGQGPEFLTYFQNEAQLEKSRLLSDRFSAERPKGSFSTLEIQRTEQGDSAMYLCASSPSGHDGELFFGEGSRLTVL.

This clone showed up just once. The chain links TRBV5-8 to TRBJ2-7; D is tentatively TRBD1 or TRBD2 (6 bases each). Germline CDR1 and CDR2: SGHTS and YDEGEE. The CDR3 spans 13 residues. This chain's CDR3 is CASSLFGTPGEHV. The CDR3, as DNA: TGTGCCAGCAGCTTGTTCGGGACTCCAGGGGAGCACGTC.

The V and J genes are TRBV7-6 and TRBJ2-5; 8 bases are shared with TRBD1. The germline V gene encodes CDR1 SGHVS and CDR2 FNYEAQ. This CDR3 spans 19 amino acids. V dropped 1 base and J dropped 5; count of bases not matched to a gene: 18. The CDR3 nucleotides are TGTGCCAGCAGCTTAGATTTGTCTCAGGGGGCTCGTGTGCAGGAGACCCAGTACTTC. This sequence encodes CASSLDLSQGARVQETQYF.

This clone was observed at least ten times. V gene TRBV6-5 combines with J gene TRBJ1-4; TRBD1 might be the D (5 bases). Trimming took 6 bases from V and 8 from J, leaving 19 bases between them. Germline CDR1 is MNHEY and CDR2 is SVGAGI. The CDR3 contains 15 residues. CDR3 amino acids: CASRPSWGSGEKLFF. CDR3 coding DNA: TGTGCCAGCAGACCCTCCTGGGGGTCGGGCGAAAAACTGTTTTTT.